These 15 T cell receptor beta chains came from one sample sequenced in a study of T cells in Graves' hyperthyroidism and ophthalmopathy. Template material for amplifying TCR beta CDR3 regions consisted of RNA transcripts. A set of HTBI primers served as the primers for a first-round RT-PCR of the TCR CDR3. A single record per CDR3 protein comes from TCRdb applying MiXCR to the multiplex PCR reads. Among some 510,000 distinct CDR3 sequences, less than 25% were seen once, and the ten largest hold less than 30%. Specimen: blood. All receptors derive from a young man with Graves' hyperthyroidism.

This clonotype was seen a handful of times. The V gene is TRBV11-2, the J gene TRBJ2-7, with no clear D. Germline V gives CDR1 SGHAT, CDR2 FQNNGV. V was shortened by 0 bases and J by 0 bases, with 9 bases between the two germline ends. The CDR3 extends over 15 amino acids. DNA for the CDR3: TGTGCCAGCAGCTTAGATCGAGGAGTCTCCTACGAGCAGTACTTC. Amino acids: CASSLDRGVSYEQYF.

This clonotype was detected only a few times. V gene TRBV30 combines with J gene TRBJ1-2; D gene uncertain. Germline lookup yields CDR1 GTSNPN and CDR2 SVGIG (reference sequence). Trimming cost V 3 bases and J 8 bases, with 22 bases left between them. CDR3 length: 15 residues. This CDR3 is CAWSHLEEYAGGYTF. The CDR3 DNA is TGTGCCTGGAGCCATTTGGAGGAGTATGCTGGGGGCTACACCTTC.

This chain joins TRBV19 and TRBJ2-4; 7 bases are a match to TRBD1. Germline-derived CDR1 and CDR2 are LNHDA and SQIVND (reference sequence). V trimming: 4 bases; J trimming: 8 bases; junction bases outside the gene matches: 20. There are 18 residues in the CDR3. The CDR3 region has the DNA TGTGCCAGTAGTAGTACAGGGGAGCTGTATCGGCCCGGGGACATTCAGTACTTC. Its translation: CASSSTGELYRPGDIQYF. The full variable domain, with the rest looked up from reference TRBV19 and TRBJ2-4, is DGGITQSPKYLFRKEGQNVTLSCEQNLNHDAMYWYRQDPGQGLRLIYYSQIVNDFQKGDIAEGYSVSREKKESFPLTVTSAQKNPTAFYLCASSSTGELYRPGDIQYFGAGTRLSVL.

Concerning this clonotype: Mismatch with germline at one junction end may stem from a read error. CDR3 coding DNA: TGCGCCAGCAGCCCAGCTTGGGACAGAGAGGAGCAGTACTTC. Amino acid sequence: CASSPAWDREEQYF. V gene TRBV7-9 combines with J gene TRBJ2-7; the match to TRBD1 covers 7 bases. Germline V lookup: CDR1 SEHNR, CDR2 FQNEAQ (reference sequence). There are 14 residues in the CDR3.

CDR3 nucleotides: TGTGCTAGTGGTGCACAGGGGTTGGAGACCCAGTACTTC. It translates to CASGAQGLETQYF. The V call is TRBV12-5, the J call TRBJ2-5, with 7 bases matching TRBD1. J gave up 5 bases and V 5 bases, and 5 bases lay outside the gene matches. Germline CDR1 LGHNT, CDR2 FRNRAP. The CDR3 runs to 13 residues.

A few counts support this clonotype. The DNA of the CDR3 is TGTGCCAGCAGTGACCTTAGCGGTTGTTATAGCAATCAGCCCCAGCATTTT. Amino acids: CASSDLSGCYSNQPQHF. V and J are TRBV6-4 and TRBJ1-5; unclear D gene. Looked up from germline, CDR1 is MRHNA and CDR2 is SNTAGT. The V and J ends lost 2 bases and 0 bases respectively, with 14 bases between them. The CDR3 is 17 residues long.

This clonotype was counted ten times or more. At one boundary the junction diverges from the germline segment, which might be a read error. V is TRBV12-3 or TRBV12-4 and J is TRBJ1-1; D gene unclear. This CDR3 has 13 residues. CDR3 sequence reads: CAGSFPQSTEAFF. CDR3 in DNA: TGTGCCGGCAGTTTTCCACAGAGTACCGAAGCTTTCTTT.

This clonotype occurred a few times. The chain recombines TRBV6-1 with TRBJ2-7; 9 bases match TRBD1. V lost 6 bases and J lost 1; bases outside the gene matches: 7. Germline values: CDR1 MNHNS, CDR2 SASEGT. The length of the CDR3 is 15 residues. Here the CDR3 DNA reads TGTGCCAGCAGGCTTGGACAGGGGCCTTCCTACGAGCAGTACTTC. Translating gives CASRLGQGPSYEQYF.

The J gene is TRBJ1-1, the V gene TRBV11-2; 8 nucleotides agree with TRBD1. CDR3 length: 13 amino acids. V shed 8 bases, J shed 5 bases, and the junction held 7 bases outside the gene matches. CDR1 and CDR2 from the germline V gene are SGHAT and FQNNGV. The CDR3 region is CASGRGQITEAFF. DNA of the CDR3: TGTGCCAGCGGCAGGGGGCAGATTACTGAAGCTTTCTTT.

This clonotype has a count of ten or more. This chain joins TRBV6-1 and TRBJ1-1; maybe TRBD1 (6 bases). Germline values: CDR1 MNHNS, CDR2 SASEGT. V lost 4 bases to trimming and J lost 0 bases, with 9 bases between them. This CDR3 spans 14 amino acids. CDR3 in DNA: TGTGCCAGCAGTGTGGACAGATTGAACACTGAAGCTTTCTTT. Residues: CASSVDRLNTEAFF.

The table lists this clonotype with many counts. This chain joins TRBV12-3 or TRBV12-4 and TRBJ1-1; TRBD1 might be the D (6 bases). Trimming took 6 bases from V and 0 from J, leaving 17 bases between them. This CDR3 comprises 16 residues. In nucleotides, the CDR3 is TGTGCCAGCAGACGTCCCTTCCAGGGGCTGAACACTGAAGCTTTCTTT. This translates into CASRRPFQGLNTEAFF.

This clonotype was recorded at least ten times. J is TRBJ2-7 and V is TRBV28, with a weak D call TRBD2 (6 bases). Germline assignment: CDR1 MDHEN and CDR2 SYDVKM. V lost 0 bases and J lost 3, with 9 bases in between. This CDR3 spans 14 amino acids. CDR3 nucleotide sequence: TGTGCCAGCAGTTTATGGGGGGGATTCTACGAGCAGTACTTC. Amino acids: CASSLWGGFYEQYF.

This clonotype was seen ten or more times. V gene TRBV12-3 or TRBV12-4 combines with J gene TRBJ1-1, with D perhaps matching TRBD1 (5 bases). V was shortened by 8 bases and J by 7 bases, with 17 bases between the two germline ends. The CDR3 has 13 amino acids. Here the CDR3 reads CASRAQDSYEAFF. CDR3 DNA: TGTGCCAGCCGGGCACAGGACTCCTATGAAGCTTTCTTT.

This clonotype has a count of ten or more. Germline is not matched at one junction end, which may reflect a read error. The CDR3 here is CASREDRARPGNTIYF. The CDR3 region has the DNA TGTGCCAGCAGAGAAGACAGGGCAAGACCTGGAAACACCATATATTTT. V is TRBV6-1 and J is TRBJ1-3; 7 bases match TRBD1. The V gene's germline CDR1 is MNHNS and CDR2 SASEGT. The CDR3 has 16 amino acids.

The chain links TRBV12-3 or TRBV12-4 to TRBJ1-3; maybe TRBD1 (5 bases). With 4 bases removed from V and 0 bases from J, the gap between germline ends came to 13 bases. This CDR3 is built from 16 residues. The CDR3 is CASSSWDSGSGNTIYF. The CDR3 DNA is TGTGCCAGCAGTTCCTGGGACTCCGGCTCTGGAAACACCATATATTTT.